The 23 T cell receptor beta chains given below trace back to one sample, sequenced in a study of identifying expanded T cells in peripheral blood. Sequenced by immunoSEQ multiplex PCR; TCRdb stores in-frame clones only, minus some. The sample contains 45,000 to 60,000 clones, approximately 83% of which appear only once. Material: blood. Every receptor here comes from a person aged 18 to 70 in good health.

This chain joins TRBV29-1 and TRBJ1-2; a possible D gene is TRBD1 (5 bases). V was trimmed by 3 bases and J by 3 bases, leaving 8 bases between them. Germline CDR1 and CDR2: SQVTM and ANQGSEA. The CDR3 has 12 amino acids. The CDR3 DNA sequence: TGCAGCGTTGAGCAACAGGACTATGGCTACACCTTC. Encoded protein: CSVEQQDYGYTF.

The chain joins TRBV5-4 to TRBJ1-5; D is ambiguous. V was pared by 0 bases and J by 2 bases, with 6 bases between. There are 14 residues in the CDR3. Per germline, CDR1 SGHNT and CDR2 YYREEE (reference sequence). The DNA of the CDR3 is TGTGCCAGCAGCTTGGCCGGGGGCAATCAGCCCCAGCATTTT. Translation gives CASSLAGGNQPQHF.

The chain uses TRBV5-6 and TRBJ2-7; no reliable D call. The germline V and J ends were trimmed by 0 bases and 5 bases, with 15 bases remaining between them. CDR1 SGHDT and CDR2 YYEEEE come from the germline V gene. This CDR3 is built from 15 residues. The CDR3 nucleotides read TGTGCCAGCAGCTTGGGCCTAACGGCTTCTAACGAGCAGTACTTC. Translating it yields CASSLGLTASNEQYF.

The gene calls are TRBV25-1 and TRBJ1-2, with D perhaps TRBD1 (5 bases). Trimming removed 4 bases at V and 3 bases at J, with 15 bases between. The germline V gene has CDR1 MGHDK and CDR2 SYGVNS. The CDR3 has 15 amino acids. CDR3 in DNA: TGTGCCAGCAGTGCCCAGGGAAATAAGGACTATGGCTACACCTTC. It translates to CASSAQGNKDYGYTF.

The V call is TRBV11-2, the J call TRBJ2-2; TRBD1 agrees at 8 bases. This CDR3 spans 14 amino acids. Germline values: CDR1 SGHAT, CDR2 FQNNGV. With 4 bases clipped from V and 6 bases from J, the junction kept 4 bases outside the gene matches. For the CDR3, the DNA is TGTGCCAGCAGCTGGCAGGGGGCCGCCGGGGAGCTGTTTTTT. This sequence encodes CASSWQGAAGELFF.

This clone was detected a few times. This chain joins TRBV30 and TRBJ2-5; 13 nucleotides line up with TRBD2. The CDR3 loop spans 19 amino acids. The ends lost 2 bases at V and 1 base at J; junction bases unmatched: 13. CDR1 is GTSNPN, CDR2 SVGIG, per germline (reference sequence). This CDR3 is CAWSPYPGLAGAFQETQYF. In DNA, the CDR3 is TGTGCCTGGAGTCCCTACCCCGGACTAGCGGGGGCCTTCCAAGAGACCCAGTACTTC.

The rearrangement joins TRBV19 to TRBJ1-1; 9 nucleotides agree with TRBD1. This CDR3 has 15 amino acids. With V trimmed by 4 bases and J by 7 bases, 10 bases remained unmatched. The germline CDR1 and CDR2 sequences are LNHDA and SQIVND (reference sequence). This CDR3 reads CASSTKGQGSVEAFF. CDR3 nucleotide sequence: TGTGCCAGTAGTACCAAGGGACAGGGCTCGGTTGAAGCTTTCTTT.

This clone was detected only once. This rearrangement joins TRBV6-6 to TRBJ1-4; TRBD1 matches at 10 bases. Germline assignment: CDR1 MNHNY and CDR2 SVGAGI (reference sequence). The CDR3 contains 15 residues. The V segment lost 5 bases and the J segment 8 bases; nucleotides outside the gene matches: 8. CDR3 sequence reads: CASSGLGQGGEKLFF. The CDR3 coding sequence is TGTGCCAGCAGTGGACTCGGACAGGGGGGCGAAAAACTGTTTTTT.

The V gene is TRBV11-2, the J gene TRBJ1-6; the match to TRBD1 covers 7 bases. Germline CDR1 SGHAT, CDR2 FQNNGV. The CDR3 loop spans 18 amino acids. Trimming removed 1 base from V and 1 base from J; junction bases left unmatched: 7. CDR3 protein: CASSLGQGVGSYNSPLHF. The CDR3, as DNA: TGTGCCAGCAGCTTAGGTCAGGGGGTTGGGTCCTATAATTCACCCCTCCACTTT.

The chain recombines TRBV5-4 with TRBJ2-5; either TRBD1 or TRBD2 may fit D (5 bases each). CDR1 SGHNT and CDR2 YYREEE come from the germline V gene (reference sequence). V dropped 1 base and J dropped 1 base, with 11 bases sitting between them. The CDR3 extends over 15 amino acids. CDR3 in DNA: TGTGCCAGCAGCTTGAATTGGGGGACCCAAGAGACCCAGTACTTC. The encoded protein is CASSLNWGTQETQYF.

This clone was recorded a few times. The chain carries TRBV7-2 and TRBJ1-1, with 11 bases lining up with TRBD1. Germline loops: CDR1 SGHTA, CDR2 FQGNSA. CDR3 length equals 15 residues. The trim removed 4 bases at V and 4 bases at J, leaving 5 bases unmatched. This CDR3 is CASSSWTGGFTEAFF. For the CDR3, the DNA is TGTGCCAGCAGCTCCTGGACAGGGGGCTTCACTGAAGCTTTCTTT.

V is TRBV9 and J is TRBJ1-2, with unresolved D. CDR1 SGDLS and CDR2 YYNGEE come from the germline V gene. Trimming removed 3 bases at V and 4 bases at J, with 7 bases between. The CDR3 runs 12 residues. Written as DNA, the CDR3 is TGTGCCAGCAGCGCAAAACCCTATGGCTACACCTTC. As protein: CASSAKPYGYTF.

This clone occurred many times. The chain has TRBV6-6 and TRBJ2-2, with TRBD2 matching over 9 bases. This CDR3 spans 14 amino acids. Germline assignment: CDR1 MNHNY and CDR2 SVGAGI (reference sequence). V trimming: 5 bases; J trimming: 3 bases; junction bases outside the gene matches: 1. The CDR3 nucleotides are TGTGCCAGCAGTCTAGCGGGGTACACCGGGGAGCTGTTTTTT. Protein: CASSLAGYTGELFF.

The chain combines TRBV27 with TRBJ1-2; the match to TRBD1 covers 7 bases. Trimming took 0 bases from V and 4 from J; bases not matched to a gene: 2. The CDR3 totals 14 residues. CDR1 MNHEY and CDR2 SMNVEV come from the germline V gene (reference sequence). This CDR3 is CASSLSTGAYGYTF. CDR3 coding DNA: TGTGCCAGCAGTTTATCCACAGGGGCCTATGGCTACACCTTC.

The chain combines TRBV11-3 with TRBJ2-2; maybe TRBD2 (6 bases). V was cut by 0 bases and J by 7 bases, with 12 bases left in between. Germline loops: CDR1 SGHNT, CDR2 YENEEA. CDR3 length equals 15 residues. This CDR3 reads CASSLDGRVGGELFF. DNA for the CDR3: TGTGCCAGCAGCTTAGACGGGAGAGTTGGCGGGGAGCTGTTTTTT. The full variable domain, in which reference TRBV11-3 and TRBJ2-2 provide the parts outside the CDR3, is EAGVVQSPRYKIIEKKQPVAFWCNPISGHNTLYWYLQNLGQGPELLIRYENEEAVDDSQLPKDRFSAERLKGVDSTLKIQPAELGDSAVYLCASSLDGRVGGELFFGEGSRLTVL.

The V and J genes are TRBV5-4 and TRBJ1-4; D gene ambiguous. The CDR3 spans 13 residues. Between the trimmed V and J ends, which lost 1 base and 8 bases, there was a span of 9 bases. CDR1 is SGHNT and CDR2 is YYREEE in the germline V gene (reference sequence). CDR3 protein: CASSLQLGEKLFF. CDR3 bases: TGTGCCAGCAGCTTGCAATTAGGCGAAAAACTGTTTTTT.

The chain links TRBV12-5 to TRBJ1-5; D gene uncertain. This CDR3 has 14 amino acids. From germline, CDR1 is LGHNT and CDR2 FRNRAP. The V gene lost 2 bases and the J gene lost 0 bases, with 5 bases spanning the gap. CDR3 DNA: TGTGCTAGTGGTTTGCCGGATAGCAATCAGCCCCAGCATTTT. It yields the protein CASGLPDSNQPQHF.

Only a few counts were recorded for this clone. This sequence joins TRBV14 and TRBJ1-5; unclear D gene. This CDR3 region has 13 residues. Germline-derived CDR1 and CDR2 are SGHDN and FVKESK. Trimming left V 1 base short and J 5 bases short, with 6 bases between. The CDR3: CASSQAPDQPQHF. In DNA form, the CDR3 reads TGTGCCAGCAGCCAAGCACCCGATCAGCCCCAGCATTTT.

The chain links TRBV21-1 to TRBJ1-3. TRBV21-1 is a pseudogene. The CDR3 runs 13 residues. The CDR3 bases are TGTGCCAGCAGGGAAATGGGGGAAAACACCATATATTTT. Its translation is CASREMGENTIYF.

V gene TRBV7-9 combines with J gene TRBJ1-4; D is unresolved. From germline, CDR1 is SEHNR and CDR2 FQNEAQ (reference sequence). This CDR3 comprises 13 residues. V lost 5 bases and J 5 bases, leaving 9 bases between the germline ends. The CDR3 sequence: CASSPDGNEKLFF. The CDR3, as DNA: TGTGCCAGCAGCCCGGACGGAAATGAAAAACTGTTTTTT.

V and J are TRBV7-6 and TRBJ2-5; no clear D. V lost 4 bases and J lost 5, with 14 bases in between. This CDR3 is built from 14 residues. Germline V CDR1 and CDR2: SGHVS, FNYEAQ. The CDR3 nucleotides read TGTGCCAGCAGCTCCCGGTCCTCCGGGGAGACCCAGTACTTC. Amino acids: CASSSRSSGETQYF.

The CDR3 coding sequence is TGTGCCAGCAGTCGTACAGGGGGCATCCGCGACACTGAAGCTTTCTTT. This codes for CASSRTGGIRDTEAFF. The chain recombines TRBV7-2 with TRBJ1-1, with 9 positions matching TRBD1. This CDR3 comprises 16 residues. Trimming took 6 bases from V and 3 from J; bases not matched to a gene: 11. Germline V gene data show CDR1 as SGHTA and CDR2 as FQGNSA.

The genes are TRBV28 and TRBJ2-5; a weak D match, TRBD1 (6 bases). This CDR3 is 13 amino acids long. Germline loops: CDR1 MDHEN, CDR2 SYDVKM. V was shortened by 5 bases and J by 7 bases, with 14 bases between the two germline ends. The CDR3 sequence: CASSPGQWGTQYF. DNA of the CDR3: TGTGCCAGCAGTCCCGGACAGTGGGGGACCCAGTACTTC.